This paragraph covers one TCR beta chain sequence. These data belong to a study of post-analysis software for immune sequencing data. TCR beta cDNA libraries included unique molecular identifiers. TCRdb called the PCR reads again in MiXCR, with one record for every CDR3 protein. Counted here are around 700,000 distinct CDR3 sequences, 55% to 60% occurring once; the ten biggest clones make up over 9%. The sample was blood. The clonotype comes from a girl aged 2-15 years with multiple sclerosis.

The CDR3 is CASSQDGPGSIETQYF. The CDR3 DNA is TGCGCCAGCAGCCAAGATGGTCCAGGGAGTATAGAGACCCAGTACTTC. V usage is TRBV4-3 and J usage is TRBJ2-7; D is perhaps TRBD1 or TRBD2 (5 bases each). TRBJ2-5 explains the end of the DNA better; the J call may be wrong. The CDR3 covers 16 residues. Per the germline V gene, CDR1 is LGHNA and CDR2 is YSLEER.